This T cell receptor beta chain was documented in a study of cytotoxic CD8 clonotypes in ibrutinib-treated CLL. Study conclusions and caveats: At progression, clonality fell back toward baseline after rising at ibrutinib response.

Comment on this clone: Its antigen is still unknown.

TCRdb's copy holds only in-frame clones and misses some; the assay was immunoSEQ multiplex PCR. The sample holds more than 140,000 clones, 70% to 85% seen once. Germline CDR1 is SGHTA and CDR2 is FQGTGA. This CDR3 has 16 residues. Germline trimming cut 5 bases from V and 3 bases from J; bases unmatched to any gene: 9. The genes are TRBV7-3 and TRBJ2-1; 8 bases align to TRBD2. This sample comprised PBMCs, obtained after 12 months of ibrutinib treatment. The TCR comes from a human donor with chronic lymphocytic leukemia. The CDR3 loop is CASSARAGAIYNEQFF. CDR3 sequence (DNA): TGTGCCAGCAGCGCTCGAGCGGGAGCGATCTACAATGAGCAGTTCTTC.